The 31 T cell receptor beta chains presented below share a single source sample, sequenced in a study of T cell responses to AZD1222 COVID-19 vaccine. Here immunoSEQ multiplex PCR was the method, and the copy in TCRdb shows in-frame clones only, minus some. The sample holds roughly 100,000 clones, approximately 93% seen once. The sequenced sample was peripheral blood, obtained on day 0 of AZD1222 vaccination. The origin of the receptors is an adult in good health.

The chain employs TRBV6-5 and TRBJ1-4; D might be TRBD1 (5 bases). The CDR3 has 15 residues. CDR1 and CDR2 (germline): MNHEY, SVGAGI. V lost 6 bases, J lost 8 bases, and 19 bases lay in between. CDR3 amino acids: CASRLYSAWGEKLFF. The CDR3 DNA reads TGTGCCAGCAGACTCTACAGCGCCTGGGGGGAAAAACTGTTTTTT.

V usage is TRBV30 and J usage is TRBJ1-2; 12 nucleotides match TRBD1. CDR3 length: 17 residues. Losses at the gene ends were 1 base for V and 7 bases for J; bases not matched to a gene: 13. Per germline, CDR1 GTSNPN and CDR2 SVGIG (reference sequence). The CDR3 sequence: CAWSGKGQGARSPGYTF. The CDR3 bases are TGTGCCTGGAGTGGGAAGGGACAGGGGGCGCGAAGTCCTGGCTACACCTTC. The complete variable domain, with remaining parts taken from reference TRBV30 and TRBJ1-2, reads SQTIHQWPATLVQPVGSPLSLECTVEGTSNPNLYWYRQAAGRGLQLLFYSVGIGQISSEVPQNLSASRPQDRQFILSSKKLLLSDSGFYLCAWSGKGQGARSPGYTFGSGTRLTVV.

The genes are TRBV28 and TRBJ1-6; D is undetermined. Germline loops: CDR1 MDHEN, CDR2 SYDVKM. The CDR3 consists of 15 residues. Trimming took off 7 bases at V and 4 bases at J, with 14 bases between the two ends. The CDR3 DNA reads TGTGCCAGCAATCCGTGGCGGCAGTATAATTCACCCCTCCACTTT. It specifies CASNPWRQYNSPLHF.

The rearrangement links TRBV7-2 to TRBJ1-4; the D is unclear. This CDR3 is built from 15 residues. CDR1 and CDR2 (germline): SGHTA, FQGNSA. V was trimmed by 2 bases and J by 6 bases, leaving 13 bases between them. In nucleotides, the CDR3 is TGTGCCAGCAGCTTAAATGGTATGGTCGATGAAAAACTGTTTTTT. Translation gives CASSLNGMVDEKLFF.

The chain uses TRBV7-8 and TRBJ1-1, with 7 bases fitting TRBD1. CDR1 is SGHVS, CDR2 FQNEAQ, per germline. This CDR3 has 14 amino acids. With 4 bases clipped from V and 4 bases from J, the junction kept 6 bases outside the gene matches. The CDR3 is CASSSEQGITEAFF. The CDR3 DNA reads TGTGCCAGCAGCTCAGAACAGGGGATCACTGAAGCTTTCTTT.

J is TRBJ2-1 and V is TRBV10-1; no clear D gene. Deletions cut 0 bases from V and 7 bases from J, with 7 bases between. Germline V gene lookup returns CDR1 WNHNN and CDR2 SYGVQD (reference sequence). The CDR3 totals 13 residues. CDR3 sequence: CASSESRLNEQFF. The CDR3, as DNA: TGCGCCAGCAGTGAGTCCAGGCTTAATGAGCAGTTCTTC.

The chain recombines TRBV6-2 or TRBV6-3 with TRBJ1-5; D gene uncertain. The CDR3 is made up of 15 amino acids. Germline CDR1 and CDR2: MNHEY and SVGEGT. Trimming removed 6 bases from V and 0 bases from J, with 12 bases in between. In DNA form, the CDR3 reads TGTGCCAGCAGCTTAGACTCTTATAGCAATCAGCCCCAGCATTTT. This codes for CASSLDSYSNQPQHF.

The CDR3 DNA reads TGTGCCAGCAGCTTGGGAGGGAGGTCTTACAATGAGCAGTTCTTC. Encoded protein: CASSLGGRSYNEQFF. The V gene is TRBV5-4, the J gene TRBJ2-1; TRBD2 might be the D (6 bases). The CDR3 sequence is 15 residues long. The germline V and J ends were trimmed by 0 bases and 4 bases, with 11 bases remaining between them. CDR1 is SGHNT, CDR2 YYREEE, per germline (reference sequence).

The V and J genes are TRBV28 and TRBJ1-2; D perhaps matches TRBD1 (6 bases). V lost 3 bases, J lost 8 bases, and 22 bases lay in between. The CDR3 length is 16 residues. CDR1 MDHEN and CDR2 SYDVKM come from the germline V gene. This CDR3 is CASSLKRGAGSIGYTF. CDR3 coding DNA: TGTGCCAGCAGTTTGAAAAGGGGGGCAGGCTCTATAGGCTACACCTTC.

The rearrangement links TRBV5-1 to TRBJ2-7; unclear D gene. The CDR3 length is 14 residues. V was shortened by 4 bases and J by 1 base, with 12 bases between the two germline ends. From germline, CDR1 is SGHRS and CDR2 YFSETQ. CDR3 region: CASSQGSPSYEQYF. DNA of the CDR3: TGCGCCAGCAGCCAAGGGTCTCCTTCCTACGAGCAGTACTTC.

The chain joins TRBV28 to TRBJ2-7, with 8 bases fitting TRBD1. Looked up from germline, CDR1 is MDHEN and CDR2 is SYDVKM. This CDR3 contains 15 residues. V lost 6 bases and J lost 2; bases outside the gene matches: 9. In nucleotides, the CDR3 is TGTGCCAGCAGCCCCCCCGGGACAGGTACCTACGAGCAGTACTTC. It specifies CASSPPGTGTYEQYF. Full variable domain (remainder filled in from reference TRBV28 and TRBJ2-7): DVKVTQSSRYLVKRTGEKVFLECVQDMDHENMFWYRQDPGLGLRLIYFSYDVKMKEKGDIPEGYSVSREKKERFSLILESASTNQTSMYLCASSPPGTGTYEQYFGPGTRLTVT.

The chain uses TRBV7-3 and TRBJ2-3; the match to TRBD1 covers 7 bases. The germline gives CDR1 SGHTA, CDR2 FQGTGA. V lost 3 bases, J lost 4 bases, and 4 bases stayed unmatched. The CDR3 totals 14 residues. The CDR3: CASSFSGGSDTQYF. The CDR3 nucleotides are TGTGCCAGCAGCTTCTCAGGGGGATCAGATACGCAGTATTTT.

The chain uses TRBV5-5 and TRBJ1-5; D may be TRBD1 (6 bases). CDR1 and CDR2 from the germline V gene are SGHKS and YYEKEE (reference sequence). Trimming stripped 4 bases from V and 1 base from J, with 15 bases between. CDR3 length equals 16 residues. CDR3 DNA sequence: TGTGCCAGCAGCCAAGAACAGGGATGGAGCAATCAGCCCCAGCATTTT. It yields the protein CASSQEQGWSNQPQHF.

This chain joins TRBV2 and TRBJ2-2; D ambiguous. The ends were cut back, 4 bases at V and 9 bases at J, with 9 bases in the middle. This CDR3 is built from 12 residues. The germline V gene has CDR1 SNHLY and CDR2 FYNNEI. CDR3 nucleotides: TGTGCCAGCAGTGTCCGGTCGCGGGAGCTGTTTTTT. Translating it yields CASSVRSRELFF.

The J gene is TRBJ2-7, the V gene TRBV10-3; 16 bases agree with TRBD2. The CDR3 has 17 amino acids. Germline CDR1 and CDR2: ENHRY and SYGVKD. V lost 8 bases and J lost 5; bases outside the gene matches: 12. CDR3 residues: CAIGPGLAGGRAHEQYF. The CDR3 nucleotides read TGTGCCATCGGGCCGGGACTAGCGGGAGGGAGGGCCCACGAGCAGTACTTC.

The genes are TRBV3-1 (or the pseudogene TRBV3-2) and TRBJ2-1; D is ambiguous. The CDR3 is 12 residues long. V lost 0 bases and J lost 8, with 5 bases in between. Germline V gene data show CDR1 as LGHDT and CDR2 as YNNKEL (reference sequence). CDR3 in amino acids: CASSQEFYEQFF. CDR3 in DNA: TGTGCCAGCAGCCAAGAATTCTATGAGCAGTTCTTC.

CDR3 region: CASRYEGSSEQYF. CDR3 bases: TGTGCCAGCAGGTACGAGGGGTCGAGTGAGCAGTACTTC. This chain joins TRBV6-5 and TRBJ2-7; possibly TRBD1 or TRBD2 for D (5 bases each). Germline V gene sequence: CDR1 MNHEY, CDR2 SVGAGI. V dropped 6 bases and J dropped 7 bases, with 16 bases sitting between them. The CDR3 covers 13 residues.

V gene TRBV6-5 combines with J gene TRBJ2-3; D is uncertain. The length of the CDR3 is 14 residues. V dropped 7 bases and J dropped 1 base, with 12 bases sitting between them. Germline CDR1 MNHEY, CDR2 SVGAGI. The CDR3 reads CASILKRGTDTQYF. The CDR3 DNA reads TGTGCCAGCATTTTAAAGCGTGGCACAGATACGCAGTATTTT.

This rearrangement joins TRBV2 to TRBJ2-3, with D uncertain. V was trimmed by 6 bases and J by 3 bases, leaving 10 bases between them. The germline V gene has CDR1 SNHLY and CDR2 FYNNEI. This CDR3 is built from 13 residues. CDR3 in amino acids: CASSSTMTDTQYF. In DNA, the CDR3 is TGTGCCAGCAGCTCAACTATGACAGATACGCAGTATTTT.

CDR3 residues: CASSISLAGFSEQYF. The CDR3 DNA reads TGTGCCAGTAGTATCAGCCTAGCCGGATTCTCCGAGCAGTACTTC. The chain recombines TRBV19 with TRBJ2-7, with D possibly matching TRBD2 (5 bases). This CDR3 region has 15 residues. Germline V gene sequence: CDR1 LNHDA, CDR2 SQIVND (reference sequence). Deletions cut 3 bases from V and 6 bases from J, with 18 bases between.

The rearrangement joins TRBV5-4 to TRBJ1-2; D ambiguous. Germline V gives CDR1 SGHNT, CDR2 YYREEE (reference sequence). Trimming cost V 0 bases and J 7 bases, with 19 bases left between them. CDR3 length equals 16 residues. The CDR3 DNA sequence: TGTGCCAGCAGCTTGGCTATGTCTCGGACGGATTCTGGCTACACCTTC. It yields the protein CASSLAMSRTDSGYTF.

The chain has TRBV27 and TRBJ1-6, with 7 nucleotides matching TRBD1. Germline CDR1 reads MNHEY; CDR2 reads SMNVEV (reference sequence). The CDR3 runs 16 residues. The V and J ends lost 4 bases and 5 bases, in that order; junction bases with no gene match: 8. The CDR3 bases are TGTGCCAGCAGTTGGGGCGGGGACAGCAATAATTCACCCCTCCACTTT. It codes for CASSWGGDSNNSPLHF.

The rearrangement uses TRBV19 and TRBJ1-1, with 7 nucleotides matching TRBD1. V was pared by 10 bases and J by 11 bases, with 13 bases of the junction left unmatched. There are 12 residues in the CDR3. Germline V gene lookup returns CDR1 LNHDA and CDR2 SQIVND (reference sequence). The CDR3 coding sequence is TGTGCCACTCAGCGACAGGGCGGGGGGGCTTTCTTT. Protein sequence: CATQRQGGGAFF.

DNA for the CDR3: TGTGCCAGCAGCCCATTAAACGGAGAGCAGTACTTC. Its translation: CASSPLNGEQYF. The rearrangement joins TRBV7-9 to TRBJ2-7; D gene ambiguous. CDR3 length equals 12 residues. In germline, CDR1 is SEHNR, CDR2 FQNEAQ (reference sequence). The V end lost 5 bases, the J end lost 7 bases, and 12 bases lay between the germline ends.

This clone was seen only once. The chain couples TRBV7-9 to TRBJ1-1, with 9 bases matching TRBD1. V was clipped by 7 bases and J by 3 bases; unmatched bases: 3. The germline V gene encodes CDR1 SEHNR and CDR2 FQNEAQ (reference sequence). The CDR3 loop spans 13 amino acids. The CDR3 bases are TGTGCCAGCAACGACAGGGGGTACACTGAAGCTTTCTTT. Amino acids: CASNDRGYTEAFF.

In this sample, this clone turned up once. The chain uses TRBV7-8 and TRBJ2-1; 7 nucleotides align to TRBD1. After removal of 0 bases from V and 9 bases from J, the junction contained 11 bases not matched to a gene. This CDR3 spans 16 amino acids. Germline CDR1 is SGHVS and CDR2 is FQNEAQ. For the CDR3, the DNA is TGTGCCAGCAGCTTAGCTCGAGACAGGGTCAAGGGTGAGCAGTTCTTC. Protein product: CASSLARDRVKGEQFF.

The chain employs TRBV7-2 and TRBJ1-1, with a tentative D call TRBD1 (5 bases). The CDR3 is 14 residues long. Germline lookup yields CDR1 SGHTA and CDR2 FQGNSA. Trimming took off 3 bases at V and 5 bases at J, with 13 bases between the two ends. Here the CDR3 DNA reads TGTGCCAGCAGCTTTCATAGGGGAGGGACTGAAGCTTTCTTT. It codes for CASSFHRGGTEAFF.

V is TRBV28 and J is TRBJ1-5; TRBD1 is a possible D gene (5 bases). CDR1 MDHEN and CDR2 SYDVKM come from the germline V gene. There are 17 residues in the CDR3. V was clipped by 5 bases and J by 6 bases, with 23 bases between them. DNA for the CDR3: TGTGCCAGCAGTCGCATTGCCCGCCGGGACTTCCCTCAGCCCCAGCATTTT. Protein: CASSRIARRDFPQPQHF. The variable domain in full, completed from reference TRBV28 and TRBJ1-5, reads DVKVTQSSRYLVKRTGEKVFLECVQDMDHENMFWYRQDPGLGLRLIYFSYDVKMKEKGDIPEGYSVSREKKERFSLILESASTNQTSMYLCASSRIARRDFPQPQHFGDGTRLSIL.

The chain has TRBV10-1 and TRBJ2-1, with D possibly being TRBD2 (5 bases). The germline V gene has CDR1 WNHNN and CDR2 SYGVQD (reference sequence). This CDR3 is built from 16 residues. V lost 0 bases to trimming and J lost 4 bases, with 13 bases between them. CDR3 sequence: CASSESGSLRYNEQFF. The CDR3 DNA follows: TGCGCCAGCAGTGAGTCTGGGAGCCTCCGTTACAATGAGCAGTTCTTC.

V and J are TRBV4-1 and TRBJ2-6, with D perhaps matching TRBD1 (6 bases). Trimming cost V 6 bases and J 0 bases, with 21 bases left between them. This CDR3 has 19 residues. Germline V gives CDR1 MGHRA, CDR2 YSYEKL. The DNA for the CDR3 is TGCGCCAGCAGGCCGCAAACAGGGCTGGCGGGCTCTGGGGCCAACGTCCTGACTTTC. Translation: CASRPQTGLAGSGANVLTF.

The CDR3 nucleotides read TGTGCCAGCAGCTTCCGACAGGTCTACAATGAGCAGTTCTTC. This encodes CASSFRQVYNEQFF. The genes are TRBV5-6 and TRBJ2-1, with D maybe TRBD1 (6 bases). Germline lookup yields CDR1 SGHDT and CDR2 YYEEEE. The V end was cut by 2 bases, the J end by 3 bases, with 9 bases between. The CDR3 extends over 14 amino acids.